The 26 T cell receptor beta chains listed next were all sequenced from one sample in a study of T-cell memory formation after mild COVID-19 (dated by TCRdb to the early 2020s). Library generation was performed with 5' RACE. The run used an Illumina NovaSeq 6000. TCRdb trimmed the raw reads at Q25, called clones with MiXCR and kept productive beta chains. Every entry covers one CDR3 protein and lists the most common genes and DNA from its rows. This sample lists roughly 250,000 distinct CDR3 sequences; about 17% were detected once. The ten largest clones take up around 3.8% of the sample. The material sequenced was PBMCs or a T cell subset sorted from them (not recorded which). The receptors originated from a man between 18 and 35 years old who had mild COVID-19 (a few samples of this study predate the infection). The sample titles of this study are shuffled in the database, so cell type and time point are left out; the donor was told from shared clones.

This chain joins TRBV6-1 and TRBJ1-5; 7 bases agree with TRBD1. The CDR3 loop spans 15 amino acids. J gave up 3 bases and V 6 bases, and 8 bases lay outside the gene matches. The germline CDR1 and CDR2 sequences are MNHNS and SASEGT. The CDR3 DNA sequence: TGTGCCAGCAGCGAGGGACAGCAATACAATCAGCCCCAGCATTTT. Its protein product is CASSEGQQYNQPQHF.

This clonotype was counted only a few times. CDR3 sequence reads: CASSQVDGELFF. In DNA form, the CDR3 reads TGTGCCAGCAGCCAAGTTGACGGGGAGCTGTTTTTT. V and J are TRBV3-1 and TRBJ2-2; no clear D gene. CDR1 and CDR2 (germline): LGHDT, YNNKEL (reference sequence). V was cut by 1 base and J by 7 bases, with 4 bases left in between. This CDR3 has 12 residues. Combining the CDR3 with reference TRBV3-1 and TRBJ2-2 gives the whole variable domain DTAVSQTPKYLVTQMGNDKSIKCEQNLGHDTMYWYKQDSKKFLKIMFSYNNKELIINETVPNRFSPKSPDKAHLNLHINSLELGDSAVYFCASSQVDGELFFGEGSRLTVL.

This clonotype appeared a few times. V gene TRBV20-1 combines with J gene TRBJ2-5; D is unclear. Germline assignment: CDR1 DFQATT and CDR2 SNEGSKA (reference sequence). Between the trimmed V and J ends, which lost 3 bases and 0 bases, there was a span of 5 bases. This CDR3 comprises 12 residues. The CDR3 bases are TGCAGTGCTAGCGGAGACCAAGAGACCCAGTACTTC. This gives the protein CSASGDQETQYF.

The V and J genes are TRBV11-2 and TRBJ1-2, with a weak D call TRBD1 (5 bases). CDR1 is SGHAT and CDR2 is FQNNGV in the germline V gene. Trimming pared 5 bases from V and 1 base from J, leaving 14 bases between. The CDR3 loop spans 15 amino acids. CDR3 residues: CASSVGPRGNYGYTF. In DNA form, the CDR3 reads TGTGCCAGCAGCGTCGGACCGAGGGGTAACTATGGCTACACCTTC.

This clonotype has a handful of counts. The V and J genes are TRBV7-3 and TRBJ2-7; possibly TRBD2 for D (7 bases). V was cut by 1 base and J by 7 bases, with 11 bases left in between. CDR1 is SGHTA and CDR2 is FQGTGA in the germline V gene. The CDR3 is 13 amino acids. The CDR3 here is CASSLRRGQEQYF. The DNA of the CDR3 is TGTGCCAGCAGCTTAAGGCGGGGGCAGGAGCAGTACTTC.

The chain is built from TRBV7-9 and TRBJ1-2, with unresolved D. This CDR3 is 12 amino acids long. Deletions cut 5 bases from V and 7 bases from J, with 11 bases between. Germline V lookup: CDR1 SEHNR, CDR2 FQNEAQ (reference sequence). The CDR3 is CASSGSVGGYTF. In DNA form, the CDR3 reads TGTGCCAGCAGCGGCTCGGTGGGTGGCTACACCTTC. Supplemented by reference TRBV7-9 and TRBJ1-2, the full variable domain reads DTGVSQNPRHKITKRGQNVTFRCDPISEHNRLYWYRQTLGQGPEFLTYFQNEAQLEKSRLLSDRFSAERPKGSFSTLEIQRTEQGDSAMYLCASSGSVGGYTFGSGTRLTVV.

This clonotype has only a few counts. The chain couples TRBV3-1 to TRBJ1-1; D is possibly TRBD1 (6 bases). CDR1 and CDR2 (germline): LGHDT, YNNKEL (reference sequence). V gave up 3 bases and J gave up 4 bases, with 12 bases separating them. The CDR3 covers 14 residues. CDR3 amino acids: CASSQQGWVTEAFF. CDR3 nucleotides: TGTGCCAGCAGCCAGCAGGGGTGGGTCACTGAAGCTTTCTTT.

The rearrangement links TRBV12-3 or TRBV12-4 to TRBJ1-6, with 10 bases lining up with TRBD1. The J segment lost 7 bases and the V segment lost 7 bases, leaving 10 bases of the junction unmatched. The CDR3 has 16 residues. CDR3 DNA sequence: TGTGCCAGCAAGTACTCCGGGACAGGGGACAATTCACCCCTCCACTTT. Its translation is CASKYSGTGDNSPLHF.

This rearrangement joins TRBV6-2 or TRBV6-3 to TRBJ2-2; D unresolved. Deletions cut 2 bases from V and 3 bases from J, with 10 bases between. CDR1 is MNHEY and CDR2 is SVGEGT in the germline V gene. There are 15 residues in the CDR3. The CDR3 sequence: CASSYRTADTGELFF. CDR3 nucleotides: TGTGCCAGCAGTTACAGGACCGCTGACACCGGGGAGCTGTTTTTT.

This chain joins TRBV10-3 and TRBJ2-3, with 10 bases aligning to TRBD2. This CDR3 has 13 residues. Trimming removed 10 bases from V and 3 bases from J; junction bases left unmatched: 4. From germline, CDR1 is ENHRY and CDR2 SYGVKD. CDR3 bases: TGTGCCACCTGGGGACTAGCGACAGATACGCAGTATTTT. Residues: CATWGLATDTQYF.

This clonotype was seen only a few times. V usage is TRBV5-4 and J usage is TRBJ2-3; the D is unclear. The CDR3 sequence is 14 residues long. Germline V gene data show CDR1 as SGHNT and CDR2 as YYREEE (reference sequence). V gave up 2 bases and J gave up 2 bases, with 9 bases separating them. CDR3: CASSFASLTDTQYF. Written as DNA, the CDR3 is TGTGCCAGCAGCTTCGCGAGCCTCACAGATACGCAGTATTTT. Drawing the rest from reference TRBV5-4 and TRBJ2-3, the complete variable domain is ETGVTQSPTHLIKTRGQQVTLRCSSQSGHNTVSWYQQALGQGPQFIFQYYREEENGRGNFPPRFSGLQFPNYSSELNVNALELDDSALYLCASSFASLTDTQYFGPGTRLTVL.

A few counts support this clonotype. V gene TRBV20-1 combines with J gene TRBJ1-1; 10 bases agree with TRBD1. There are 13 residues in the CDR3. The junction had 6 bases not matched to a gene; V was cut back by 0 bases and J by 11 bases. Germline V gives CDR1 DFQATT, CDR2 SNEGSKA (reference sequence). CDR3 loop: CSARDATGGNAFF. Here the CDR3 DNA reads TGCAGTGCTAGAGATGCGACAGGGGGCAACGCTTTCTTT.

There are a few counts of this clonotype. The chain links TRBV7-2 to TRBJ1-4; 7 nucleotides align to TRBD1. Germline CDR1 is SGHTA and CDR2 is FQGNSA. The J segment lost 8 bases and the V segment lost 5 bases, leaving 11 bases of the junction unmatched. The CDR3 contains 15 residues. Here the CDR3 reads CASSLGTALGEKLFF. The CDR3 DNA follows: TGTGCCAGCAGCCTGGGGACAGCGCTGGGGGAAAAACTGTTTTTT.

The V and J genes are TRBV5-6 and TRBJ1-1; no firm D call. The CDR3 sequence is 13 residues long. Trimming pared 3 bases from V and 6 bases from J, leaving 12 bases between. Germline V lookup: CDR1 SGHDT, CDR2 YYEEEE. The CDR3 protein is CASSSIPGAEAFF. CDR3 coding DNA: TGTGCCAGCAGCTCCATTCCCGGCGCTGAAGCTTTCTTT.

The sample holds many counts of this clonotype. The V call is TRBV30, the J call TRBJ2-7, with TRBD2 as a possible D gene (7 bases). Germline V gene data show CDR1 as GTSNPN and CDR2 as SVGIG (reference sequence). V lost 4 bases to trimming and J lost 5 bases, with 12 bases between them. This CDR3 has 12 residues. The CDR3 nucleotides read TGTGCCTGGAACAGGGAGGGCGACGAGCAGTACTTC. It is translated as CAWNREGDEQYF.

In this sample, this clonotype turned up a few times. This chain joins TRBV4-3 and TRBJ2-7; D is perhaps TRBD2 (5 bases). Germline V CDR1 and CDR2: LGHNA, YSLEER. This CDR3 contains 15 residues. Between the trimmed V and J ends, which lost 1 base and 4 bases, there was a span of 14 bases. The CDR3: CASSQGAASAYEQYF. The CDR3 DNA reads as TGCGCCAGCAGCCAAGGAGCGGCCAGCGCGTACGAGCAGTACTTC.

The chain carries TRBV7-2 and TRBJ2-2; tentative D call: TRBD2 (5 bases). Trimming left V 1 base short and J 4 bases short, with 7 bases between. CDR3 length: 14 residues. Per the germline V gene, CDR1 is SGHTA and CDR2 is FQGNSA. CDR3 nucleotide sequence: TGTGCCAGCAGCTTAGGGGCGGGCACCGGGGAGCTGTTTTTT. This gives the protein CASSLGAGTGELFF.

The chain employs TRBV15 and TRBJ1-5; TRBD1 aligns across 8 bases. In germline, CDR1 is LNHNV, CDR2 YYDKDF (reference sequence). V gave up 0 bases and J gave up 5 bases; unmatched junction bases: 3. This CDR3 comprises 15 residues. The CDR3 here is CATSRDQGADQPQHF. In DNA, the CDR3 is TGTGCCACCAGCAGAGATCAGGGGGCGGATCAGCCCCAGCATTTT.

The chain has TRBV18 and TRBJ1-3; TRBD1 aligns across 7 bases. The V segment lost 0 bases and the J segment 7 bases; nucleotides outside the gene matches: 6. The CDR3 runs to 15 residues. CDR1 is KGHSH and CDR2 is LQKENI in the germline V gene. The CDR3 loop reads CASSPPSTGTNTIYF. CDR3 sequence (DNA): TGTGCCAGCTCACCACCTTCGACAGGGACGAACACCATATATTTT. Variable domain in full (rest from reference TRBV18 and TRBJ1-3): NAGVMQNPRHLVRRRGQEARLRCSPMKGHSHVYWYRQLPEEGLKFMVYLQKENIIDESGMPKERFSAEFPKEGPSILRIQQVVRGDSAAYFCASSPPSTGTNTIYFGEGSWLTVV.

Only a few counts were recorded for this clonotype. The chain recombines TRBV20-1 with TRBJ1-2; weak D call: TRBD1 (6 bases). Trimming left V 2 bases short and J 4 bases short, with 20 bases between. This CDR3 region has 16 residues. From germline, CDR1 is DFQATT and CDR2 SNEGSKA (reference sequence). The CDR3 nucleotides read TGCAGTGCTAGAAATGGGGGATCGGGGGCCGGCTATGGCTACACCTTC. Translated: CSARNGGSGAGYGYTF.

This clonotype occurred a few times. The chain carries TRBV28 and TRBJ1-6, with 7 bases lining up with TRBD1. The CDR3 runs to 14 residues. V shed 3 bases, J shed 7 bases, and the junction held 3 bases outside the gene matches. CDR1 and CDR2 from the germline V gene are MDHEN and SYDVKM. The CDR3 sequence: CASSLGQQNSPLHF. CDR3 DNA: TGTGCCAGCAGTTTGGGACAGCAGAATTCACCCCTCCACTTT.

This chain joins TRBV3-1 and TRBJ2-3; 12 bases align to TRBD2. The CDR3 runs 16 residues. CDR1 and CDR2 from the germline V gene are LGHDT and YNNKEL (reference sequence). J was trimmed by 2 bases and V by 4 bases; bases with no gene match: 4. Here the CDR3 DNA reads TGTGCCAGCAGCCTAACTAGCGGGGGGCACACAGATACGCAGTATTTT. It yields the protein CASSLTSGGHTDTQYF.

This clonotype was detected only a few times. The J gene is TRBJ2-3, the V gene TRBV9; possible D gene TRBD1, 6 bases. This CDR3 is 16 amino acids long. Trimming pared 1 base from V and 2 bases from J, leaving 14 bases between. The germline gives CDR1 SGDLS, CDR2 YYNGEE. The CDR3 is CASSVSPRTDTDTQYF. Here the CDR3 DNA reads TGTGCCAGCAGCGTAAGCCCCCGGACAGACACAGATACGCAGTATTTT.

This clonotype has more than one count but fewer than ten. The gene calls are TRBV5-4 and TRBJ2-3; D is unclear. The V end was cut by 1 base, the J end by 1 base, with 7 bases between. This CDR3 has 14 amino acids. The germline gives CDR1 SGHNT, CDR2 YYREEE (reference sequence). The DNA for the CDR3 is TGTGCCAGCAGCTTGATGCCGGGCACAGATACGCAGTATTTT. It encodes CASSLMPGTDTQYF. Filled out from reference TRBV5-4 and TRBJ2-3, the complete variable domain reads ETGVTQSPTHLIKTRGQQVTLRCSSQSGHNTVSWYQQALGQGPQFIFQYYREEENGRGNFPPRFSGLQFPNYSSELNVNALELDDSALYLCASSLMPGTDTQYFGPGTRLTVL.

This chain links TRBV27 with TRBJ2-7; 8 bases fit TRBD1. V shed 6 bases and J 8 bases; nucleotides not matched to a gene: 6. The CDR3 length is 12 residues. In germline, CDR1 is MNHEY, CDR2 SMNVEV (reference sequence). The CDR3 DNA is TGTGCCAGCAGACCTGGACAGGGTAAGCAGTACTTC. Translated: CASRPGQGKQYF.

The chain uses TRBV4-2 and TRBJ2-2; 8 bases fit TRBD2. Germline lookup yields CDR1 LGHNA and CDR2 YNFKEQ. The ends lost 1 base at V and 7 bases at J; junction bases unmatched: 11. The CDR3 runs to 17 residues. This CDR3 reads CASSQAIGGAFGGELFF. As DNA, the CDR3 is TGTGCCAGCAGCCAAGCCATCGGGGGGGCCTTTGGCGGGGAGCTGTTTTTT.